These 22 T cell receptor beta chains were all obtained from the same sample, sequenced in a study of human T cells and chemical hapten exposure. TCRdb called the RACE reads again in MiXCR, with one record for every CDR3 protein. Of 30,000 to 40,000 distinct CDR3 sequences listed, approximately 5% were seen once; the top ten hold 9.5% to 15%. The time point was: healthy volunteer bleed at 6 weeks. Extraction yielded total RNA from whole blood (unfractionated). The sample was whole blood. The receptors shown here come from a human donor in good health. Some clones in this sample may be carry-over from other donors' samples.

This clonotype was recorded many times. CDR3 sequence reads: CASSFTRGNTEAFF. For the CDR3, the DNA is TGTGCCAGCAGTTTCACGCGAGGTAACACTGAAGCTTTCTTT. This sequence joins TRBV12-3 or TRBV12-4 and TRBJ1-1, with D unclear. Trimming pared 3 bases from V and 2 bases from J, leaving 10 bases between. The CDR3 is 14 residues long.

The sample holds many counts of this clonotype. This chain links TRBV5-1 with TRBJ2-2, with D possibly called TRBD1 or TRBD2 (5 bases each). V was pared by 9 bases and J by 6 bases, with 18 bases between. CDR3 length: 14 residues. Germline CDR1 is SGHRS and CDR2 is YFSETQ. The CDR3 region is CATRNAGTPGELFF. The DNA of the CDR3 is TGCGCCACCAGGAATGCCGGGACCCCCGGGGAGCTGTTTTTT. The whole variable domain, remainder taken from reference TRBV5-1 and TRBJ2-2, is KAGVTQTPRYLIKTRGQQVTLSCSPISGHRSVSWYQQTPGQGLQFLFEYFSETQRNKGNFPGRFSGRQFSNSRSEMNVSTLELGDSALYLCATRNAGTPGELFFGEGSRLTVL.

The chain combines TRBV3-1 with TRBJ2-7; the match to TRBD2 covers 12 bases. Germline V gives CDR1 LGHDT, CDR2 YNNKEL (reference sequence). CDR3 length: 15 amino acids. The V and J ends lost 5 bases and 2 bases, in that order; junction bases with no gene match: 4. The CDR3 here is CASSTRTSGTYEQYF. CDR3 in DNA: TGTGCCAGCAGCACACGGACTAGCGGGACCTACGAGCAGTACTTC.

Many counts were recorded for this clonotype. The chain uses TRBV5-1 and TRBJ2-3; 8 bases line up with TRBD2. The CDR3 totals 15 residues. Germline V gives CDR1 SGHRS, CDR2 YFSETQ. V lost 2 bases to trimming and J lost 1 base; unmatched junction nucleotides: 3. For the CDR3, the DNA is TGCGCCAGCAGCTTCGCGGGAGGCGGCACAGATACGCAGTATTTT. Its translation: CASSFAGGGTDTQYF.

The rearrangement links TRBV3-1 to TRBJ1-2; D gene unclear. This CDR3 is built from 12 residues. CDR1 and CDR2 (germline): LGHDT, YNNKEL (reference sequence). Trimming stripped 1 base from V and 12 bases from J, with 12 bases between. The CDR3 DNA is TGTGCCAGCAGCCAAGCGGGCCACGGTGACACCTTC. Translation: CASSQAGHGDTF.

This clonotype was seen many times. The rearrangement uses TRBV4-3 and TRBJ2-1; 14 bases map to TRBD2. V lost 0 bases to trimming and J lost 7 bases; unmatched junction nucleotides: 2. The CDR3 has 16 residues. Germline CDR1 and CDR2: LGHNA and YSLEER. CDR3 amino acids: CASSQDWTSGGNEQFF. DNA for the CDR3: TGCGCCAGCAGCCAAGATTGGACTAGCGGGGGGAATGAGCAGTTCTTC.

This clonotype was recorded at least ten times. This rearrangement joins TRBV20-1 to TRBJ1-6; 10 nucleotides align to TRBD1. The V and J ends lost 3 bases and 0 bases, in that order; junction bases with no gene match: 2. The CDR3 runs 16 residues. Germline-derived CDR1 and CDR2 are DFQATT and SNEGSKA (reference sequence). CDR3 in amino acids: CSARGQGSSYNSPLHF. Written as DNA, the CDR3 is TGCAGTGCTAGGGGACAGGGGAGCTCCTATAATTCACCCCTCCACTTT.

This rearrangement joins TRBV2 to TRBJ2-7; D may be TRBD1 or TRBD2 (6 bases each). Deletions cut 1 base from V and 4 bases from J, with 11 bases between. The germline V gene has CDR1 SNHLY and CDR2 FYNNEI. CDR3 size: 14 residues. The CDR3 protein is CASSEGGAKYEQYF. For the CDR3, the DNA is TGTGCCAGCAGTGAAGGGGGGGCCAAGTACGAGCAGTACTTC.

This clonotype was observed many times. The V gene is TRBV5-1, the J gene TRBJ1-1, with D unresolved. The CDR3 is made up of 14 amino acids. Germline V lookup: CDR1 SGHRS, CDR2 YFSETQ. The V and J ends lost 0 bases and 1 base respectively, with 7 bases between them. CDR3 in amino acids: CASSLDKPNTEAFF. Written as DNA, the CDR3 is TGCGCCAGCAGCTTGGACAAACCGAACACTGAAGCTTTCTTT.

As for this clonotype: Possible read error: a much larger clone is one base away. This chain uses TRBV20-1 with TRBJ2-3; TRBD1 aligns across 10 bases. The J segment lost 4 bases and the V segment lost 8 bases, leaving 9 bases of the junction unmatched. CDR1 is DFQATT, CDR2 SNEGSKA, per germline (reference sequence). This CDR3 contains 14 residues. The CDR3 DNA reads as TGCAGTTCCCCCACCGGGACAGGGGCAGATACGCAGTATTTT. Translating it yields CSSPTGTGADTQYF.

A few counts support this clonotype. V and J are TRBV27 and TRBJ2-1; TRBD2 matches 8 bases. CDR1 is MNHEY, CDR2 SMNVEV, per germline (reference sequence). With V trimmed by 5 bases and J by 3 bases, 3 bases remained unmatched. This CDR3 is 14 amino acids long. The CDR3 DNA follows: TGTGCCAGCAGTCGAAGCGGGAGCTACAATGAGCAGTTCTTC. Its translation: CASSRSGSYNEQFF.

A few counts support this clonotype. This chain links TRBV20-1 with TRBJ2-3; D unresolved. Germline assignment: CDR1 DFQATT and CDR2 SNEGSKA (reference sequence). The CDR3 is made up of 13 amino acids. V shed 5 bases and J shed 0 bases, with 9 bases lying between them. The CDR3 protein is CSALGPSTDTQYF. The CDR3 nucleotides are TGCAGTGCTCTAGGACCTAGCACAGATACGCAGTATTTT.

This clonotype was counted ten times or more. The V and J genes are TRBV5-1 and TRBJ1-1; maybe TRBD1 (5 bases). V lost 5 bases, J lost 1 base, and 12 bases lay in between. Germline values: CDR1 SGHRS, CDR2 YFSETQ. This CDR3 has 14 residues. The CDR3 loop is CASSGSGTNTEAFF. CDR3 sequence (DNA): TGCGCCAGCAGTGGGTCAGGGACGAACACTGAAGCTTTCTTT.

This clonotype was counted at least ten times. The V gene is TRBV27, the J gene TRBJ2-7, with 8 bases aligning to TRBD1. The CDR3 loop spans 15 amino acids. The trim removed 7 bases at V and 2 bases at J, leaving 10 bases unmatched. CDR1 is MNHEY, CDR2 SMNVEV, per germline (reference sequence). The chain's CDR3 is CASNVRQGTPYEQYF. As DNA, the CDR3 is TGTGCCAGCAACGTTAGACAGGGGACCCCCTACGAGCAGTACTTC.

The V and J genes are TRBV7-2 and TRBJ2-7, with a possible D match to TRBD1 (6 bases). This CDR3 is built from 13 residues. Germline V lookup: CDR1 SGHTA, CDR2 FQGNSA. V lost 5 bases, J lost 3 bases, and 11 bases lay in between. CDR3 DNA: TGTGCCAGCAGCCCGGGACACTTCTACGAGCAGTACTTC. Protein sequence: CASSPGHFYEQYF.

The chain is built from TRBV7-9 and TRBJ1-1; the match to TRBD1 covers 7 bases. This CDR3 has 14 residues. Germline CDR1 reads SEHNR; CDR2 reads FQNEAQ (reference sequence). Trimming at V came to 4 bases and at J to 7 bases, leaving 9 bases not matched to a gene. This CDR3 reads CASSSRTGQDEAFF. The CDR3 nucleotides are TGTGCCAGCAGCTCTAGGACAGGACAAGATGAAGCTTTCTTT.

This clonotype was seen repeatedly, ten times or more. V and J are TRBV15 and TRBJ2-5; tentative D call: TRBD1 (5 bases). This CDR3 has 14 residues. The germline gives CDR1 LNHNV, CDR2 YYDKDF (reference sequence). V lost 4 bases, J lost 4 bases, and 13 bases lay in between. The CDR3 DNA reads TGTGCCACCAGCATAGGGGTAGGGCGAGAGACCCAGTACTTC. Encoded protein: CATSIGVGRETQYF.

The rearrangement links TRBV10-3 to TRBJ1-1, with 10 bases aligning to TRBD1. The trim removed 6 bases at V and 2 bases at J, leaving 12 bases unmatched. The CDR3 is made up of 17 amino acids. From germline, CDR1 is ENHRY and CDR2 SYGVKD. CDR3 residues: CAISYVPGQGPNTEAFF. As DNA, the CDR3 is TGTGCCATCAGCTACGTCCCGGGACAGGGGCCAAACACTGAAGCTTTCTTT.

This clonotype was seen many times. The chain employs TRBV7-8 and TRBJ1-5, with D possibly being TRBD1 (5 bases). V gave up 3 bases and J gave up 4 bases, with 10 bases separating them. The CDR3 extends over 14 amino acids. The germline gives CDR1 SGHVS, CDR2 FQNEAQ. The CDR3 DNA is TGTGCCAGCAGCTTTGGGGCTCAAAATCAGCCCCAGCATTTT. It encodes CASSFGAQNQPQHF. Looking up the rest from reference TRBV7-8 and TRBJ1-5 gives the full variable domain: GAGVSQSPRYKVAKRGQDVALRCDPISGHVSLFWYQQALGQGPEFLTYFQNEAQLDKSGLPSDRFFAERPEGSVSTLKIQRTQQEDSAVYLCASSFGAQNQPQHFGDGTRLSIL.

The chain carries TRBV6-1 and TRBJ1-5; D remains ambiguous. CDR1 is MNHNS and CDR2 is SASEGT in the germline V gene. The length of the CDR3 is 15 residues. Trimming pared 4 bases from V and 1 base from J, leaving 11 bases between. CDR3 DNA: TGTGCCAGCAGTGGCAGTACCTTGAGCAATCAGCCCCAGCATTTT. This codes for CASSGSTLSNQPQHF.

This clonotype was observed a few times. V usage is TRBV7-9 and J usage is TRBJ2-3, with TRBD1 matching 9 bases. CDR1 and CDR2 from the germline V gene are SEHNR and FQNEAQ (reference sequence). V was clipped by 3 bases and J by 4 bases; unmatched bases: 8. The CDR3 is 16 residues long. The CDR3 loop is CASSFTGGAGADTQYF. The CDR3 nucleotides read TGTGCCAGCAGCTTTACAGGGGGCGCAGGGGCAGATACGCAGTATTTT.

This clonotype was seen at least ten times. V and J are TRBV4-1 and TRBJ1-4, with D possibly TRBD1 on 5 matching bases. V lost 0 bases and J 3 bases, leaving 26 bases between the germline ends. CDR1 and CDR2 (germline): MGHRA, YSYEKL. The CDR3 runs to 21 residues. CDR3 sequence: CASSQEPRLAGRVAANEKLFF. DNA for the CDR3: TGCGCCAGCAGCCAAGAGCCCCGTCTGGCAGGGAGAGTTGCGGCTAATGAAAAACTGTTTTTT.